These T cell receptor beta chains were read from a single sample in a study of T cells after somatic rescue of genetic block. Method: immunoSEQ multiplex PCR; TCRdb's copy keeps in-frame clones and lacks some. The sample consists of roughly 11,000 clones, 78% of them appearing once. Source material: peripheral blood mononuclear cells (PBMCs). These receptors all come from a boy aged 5-17 years. Both conserved end residues are part of each CDR3. Fields, in order: CDR3 length, J gene, D gene, clone size, V gene, CDR3 DNA, CDR3 protein. D genes are given only for firm matches. Not every row has a clone size; where given, it reads once, few, many or a size class.

length: 13
J: TRBJ2-5
D: NA
size: NA
V: TRBV12-5
DNA: TGTGCTAGTGGTTTTGTAAACCAAGAGACCCAGTACTTC
CDR3: CASGFVNQETQYF

length: 13
J: TRBJ1-5
D: TRBD1
size: NA
V: TRBV6-4
DNA: TGTGCCAGCAGTACCGGGACAGGGCAGCCCCAGCATTTT
CDR3: CASSTGTGQPQHF

length: 15
J: TRBJ2-1
D: TRBD2
size: NA
V: TRBV11-1
DNA: TGTGCCAGCAGACTCGGACTAGCGGGAGGGAATGAGCAGTTCTTC
CDR3: CASRLGLAGGNEQFF

length: 13
J: TRBJ2-3
D: TRBD1
size: NA
V: TRBV5-4
DNA: TGTGCCAGCAGCCAGACAGGGTTAGATACGCAGTATTTT
CDR3: CASSQTGLDTQYF

length: 16
J: TRBJ1-5
D: TRBD1
size: NA
V: TRBV19
DNA: TGTGTCAGTAGTATCCCCGTAGGGACAGGGGTTCAGCCCCAGCATTTT
CDR3: CVSSIPVGTGVQPQHF

length: 15
J: TRBJ2-2
D: TRBD2
size: NA
V: TRBV11-2
DNA: TGTGCCAGCAGCTTCCTAGCGGGAGGCACCGGGGAGCTGTTTTTT
CDR3: CASSFLAGGTGELFF

length: 15
J: TRBJ2-1
D: NA
size: few
V: TRBV5-6
DNA: TGTGCCAGCACTCTGAGCGGGCTCTCCTACAATGAGCAGTTCTTC
CDR3: CASTLSGLSYNEQFF

length: 14
J: TRBJ1-1
D: NA
size: NA
V: TRBV7-3
DNA: TGTGCCAGCAGCTTGCGGGGTATGAACACTGAAGCTTTCTTT
CDR3: CASSLRGMNTEAFF

length: 14
J: TRBJ1-2
D: TRBD1
size: NA
V: TRBV19
DNA: TGTGCCAGTAGTAACCGCGGACAGGTCTATGGCTACACCTTC
CDR3: CASSNRGQVYGYTF

length: 15
J: TRBJ2-1
D: TRBD2
size: few
V: TRBV5-1
DNA: TGCGCCAGCAGCCTAGCGGGGGGCCAGTACAATGAGCAGTTCTTC
CDR3: CASSLAGGQYNEQFF

length: 11
J: TRBJ2-1
D: NA
size: NA
V: TRBV20-1
DNA: TGCAGTGCTCGGGCCGGCAATGAGCAGTTCTTC
CDR3: CSARAGNEQFF

length: 16
J: TRBJ2-1
D: TRBD2
size: NA
V: TRBV7-6
DNA: TGTGCCAGCAGCTTAGTTGCTAGCGGGGGGTACAATGAGCAGTTCTTC
CDR3: CASSLVASGGYNEQFF

length: 14
J: TRBJ1-1
D: NA
size: NA
V: TRBV5-1
DNA: TGCGCCAGCAGCCCCATCGGACAGCTAATTGAAGCTTTCTTT
CDR3: CASSPIGQLIEAFF

length: 15
J: TRBJ1-5
D: NA
size: NA
V: TRBV6-6
DNA: TGTGCCAGCAGTTACGCAGCCGGACCAGGGCAGCCCCAGCATTTT
CDR3: CASSYAAGPGQPQHF

length: 17
J: TRBJ2-7
D: NA
size: NA
V: TRBV12-5
DNA: TGTGCTAGTGGTTCCTCTTCCGGGACGTCTCTAGGTTCTGAGCAGTACTTC
CDR3: CASGSSSGTSLGSEQYF

length: 15
J: TRBJ1-4
D: NA
size: NA
V: TRBV27
DNA: TGTGCCAGCAGTTCCCGGGGAACAACTAATGAAAAACTGTTTTTT
CDR3: CASSSRGTTNEKLFF

length: 15
J: TRBJ2-6
D: NA
size: NA
V: TRBV7-9
DNA: TGTGCCAGCAGCTTAGAGGGGACTGGGGCCAACGTCCTGACTTTC
CDR3: CASSLEGTGANVLTF

length: 13
J: TRBJ1-5
D: NA
size: NA
V: TRBV7-9
DNA: TGTGCCAGCAGCTTAGAAAGCAATCAGCCCCAGCATTTT
CDR3: CASSLESNQPQHF

length: 14
J: TRBJ2-2
D: TRBD1
size: few
V: TRBV2
DNA: TGTGCCAGCAGATGGGACAGGAACACCGGGGAGCTGTTTTTT
CDR3: CASRWDRNTGELFF

length: 18
J: TRBJ2-3
D: TRBD2
size: NA
V: TRBV5-1
DNA: TGCGCCAGCAGCTTGGCCGTCCCGGGACTAGCGGGAGGGTCTACGCAGTATTTT
CDR3: CASSLAVPGLAGGSTQYF

length: 14
J: TRBJ1-5
D: NA
size: NA
V: TRBV2
DNA: TGTGCCAGCCGGGGACTGGGTAGCAATCAGCCCCAGCATTTT
CDR3: CASRGLGSNQPQHF

length: 14
J: TRBJ2-7
D: NA
size: NA
V: TRBV19
DNA: TGTGCCAGTAGTATCCCCGGACAGCCCTACGAGCAGTACTTC
CDR3: CASSIPGQPYEQYF

length: 15
J: TRBJ1-3
D: NA
size: NA
V: TRBV18
DNA: TGTGCCAGCTCACCGGGAGTATCCGCTGGAAACACCATATATTTT
CDR3: CASSPGVSAGNTIYF

length: 17
J: TRBJ2-1
D: TRBD2
size: NA
V: TRBV25-1
DNA: TGTGCCAGCAGGCCCCCTCTACTAGCGGGGGTCCCCAATGAGCAGTTCTTC
CDR3: CASRPPLLAGVPNEQFF

length: 14
J: TRBJ2-6
D: NA
size: once
V: TRBV4-2
DNA: TGTGCCAGCAGCCTGACAACTGGGGCCAACGTCCTGACTTTC
CDR3: CASSLTTGANVLTF

length: 18
J: TRBJ2-1
D: NA
size: once
V: TRBV11-2
DNA: TGTGCCAGCAGCTTAGAAAGAGGGAGGTTGCGTATCGGAAATGAGCAGTTCTTC
CDR3: CASSLERGRLRIGNEQFF

length: 12
J: TRBJ1-2
D: TRBD1
size: NA
V: TRBV29-1
DNA: TGCAGTGCCGGCAGGGGGCGCGAAGGCTACACCTTC
CDR3: CSAGRGREGYTF

length: 12
J: TRBJ2-7
D: NA
size: few
V: TRBV5-4
DNA: TGTGCCAGCAGCTTGCAGGGCTACGAGCAGTACTTC
CDR3: CASSLQGYEQYF

length: 19
J: TRBJ1-1
D: NA
size: NA
V: TRBV13
DNA: TGTGCCAGCAGCTTAGGCCATGGTCTCAGGAAAATATCGATCTCTGAAGCTTTCTTT
CDR3: CASSLGHGLRKISISEAFF

length: 12
J: TRBJ2-4
D: NA
size: NA
V: TRBV28
DNA: TGTGCCAGCAGTTTCGAGGGACGACGACAGTACTTC
CDR3: CASSFEGRRQYF

length: 14
J: TRBJ2-5
D: TRBD2
size: NA
V: TRBV5-4
DNA: TGTGCCAGCAGCTTTGGGACTAGCGGAGAGACCCAGTACTTC
CDR3: CASSFGTSGETQYF

length: 15
J: TRBJ1-6
D: NA
size: few
V: TRBV27
DNA: TGTGCCAGCAGTTTAGCGCTCTCCTATAATTCACCCCTCCACTTT
CDR3: CASSLALSYNSPLHF

length: 16
J: TRBJ1-2
D: NA
size: NA
V: TRBV5-1
DNA: TGCGCCAGCAGCTCCGTGGGGGCAGGGGTCGGGTATGGCTACACCTTC
CDR3: CASSSVGAGVGYGYTF

length: 15
J: TRBJ2-2
D: NA
size: once
V: TRBV5-4
DNA: TGTGCCAGCAGCCAGCCCGTCGGACTCACCGGGGAGCTGTTTTTT
CDR3: CASSQPVGLTGELFF

length: 15
J: TRBJ1-3
D: TRBD1
size: NA
V: TRBV7-9
DNA: TGTGCCAGCAGCAACCCACCGGGACAGGGAAACACCATATATTTT
CDR3: CASSNPPGQGNTIYF